The rows below give T cell receptor beta chains drawn from one sample of a study of cytomegalovirus exposure and HLA in healthy donors. The method was immunoSEQ multiplex PCR; TCRdb's version includes in-frame clones alone and lacks a portion of them. The sample records some 150,000 clones, under 80% being singletons. Sequencing input: PBMCs. These TCRs come from a man between 40 and 49 years old in good health and CMV-seronegative. CDR3s include the opening cysteine and the closing phenylalanine or tryptophan. The D gene is left open where the match is weak. Size tells how often a clone was seen (once, few, many) or the class of an expanded clone, and some rows leave it out.

J | D | V | size | CDR3 | DNA
TRBJ1-2 | TRBD1 | TRBV2 | - | CASRQGVSYGYTF | TGTGCCAGCAGGCAGGGGGTTAGCTATGGCTACACCTTC
TRBJ2-5 | TRBD2 | TRBV4-1 | - | CASSSLLAGGPETQYF | TGCGCCAGCAGTTCGCTACTAGCGGGGGGGCCGGAGACCCAGTACTTC
TRBJ2-5 | TRBD1 | TRBV5-1 | few | CASSLANRREGAQETQYF | TGCGCCAGCAGCTTGGCCAACAGGCGAGAGGGGGCCCAAGAGACCCAGTACTTC
TRBJ1-2 | - | TRBV18 | - | CASSQGANYGYTF | TGTGCCAGCTCCCAAGGGGCTAACTATGGCTACACCTTC
TRBJ1-4 | - | TRBV9 | once | CASSATGTTNEKLFF | TGTGCCAGCAGCGCAACCGGGACAACTAATGAAAAACTGTTTTTT
TRBJ2-5 | TRBD2 | TRBV2 | once | CASSAQRGGGGKETQYF | TGTGCCAGCAGTGCGCAGCGGGGGGGCGGGGGAAAAGAGACCCAGTACTTC
TRBJ1-1 | - | TRBV7-2 | - | CASSAQEGLNTEAFF | TGTGCCAGCAGCGCCCAGGAGGGCTTGAACACTGAAGCTTTCTTT
TRBJ2-1 | TRBD1 | TRBV7-9 | - | CASSDRDRGVYEQFF | TGTGCCAGCAGCGACAGGGACAGGGGTGTTTATGAGCAGTTCTTC
TRBJ1-6 | - | TRBV18 | - | CASSFREFNSPLHF | TGTGCCAGCTCATTCCGCGAGTTCAATTCACCCCTCCACTTT
TRBJ2-5 | TRBD2 | TRBV11-2 | - | CASSRTGTSGGARETQYF | TGTGCCAGCAGCCGGACCGGGACTAGCGGGGGGGCCAGAGAGACCCAGTACTTC
TRBJ2-1 | TRBD1 | TRBV19 | - | CASSFPQGAANEQFF | TGTGCCAGTAGTTTCCCACAGGGGGCGGCTAATGAGCAGTTCTTC
TRBJ1-6 | TRBD1 | TRBV6-6 | once | CASSYLQGENSPLHF | TGTGCCAGCAGTTACCTTCAGGGGGAAAATTCACCCCTCCACTTT
TRBJ2-7 | TRBD2 | TRBV28 | - | CASRDPSAGGAGEQYF | TGTGCCAGCAGGGATCCCAGCGCGGGAGGGGCTGGCGAGCAGTACTTC
TRBJ2-1 | - | TRBV27 | - | CASSLLASNEQFF | TGTGCCAGCAGTTTACTAGCTTCCAATGAGCAGTTCTTC
TRBJ1-6 | TRBD1 | TRBV4-1 | - | CASSQVGQGDSPLHF | TGCGCCAGCAGCCAAGTCGGACAGGGAGATTCACCCCTCCACTTT
TRBJ1-5 | TRBD1 | TRBV7-8 | - | CASGGLGDRANQPQHF | TGTGCCAGCGGAGGATTGGGGGACAGGGCCAATCAGCCCCAGCATTTT
TRBJ1-1 | - | TRBV4-1 | - | CASSQGGNTEAFF | TGCGCCAGCAGCCAAGGAGGGAACACTGAAGCTTTCTTT
TRBJ1-2 | - | TRBV18 | - | CASSRNTQGSNYGYTF | TGTGCCAGCTCACGGAATACCCAGGGGTCTAACTATGGCTACACCTTC
TRBJ2-7 | TRBD1 | TRBV7-6 | - | CASSPGGGQGAYEQYF | TGTGCCAGCAGCCCCGGGGGGGGACAGGGGGCCTACGAGCAGTACTTC
TRBJ2-5 | - | TRBV14 | once | CASSLREETQYF | TGTGCCAGCAGCCTGCGGGAAGAGACCCAGTACTTC
TRBJ2-3 | TRBD2 | TRBV5-1 | - | CASSLPRVRSGGGDTQYF | TGCGCCAGCAGCTTGCCCAGAGTTAGGAGCGGGGGTGGAGATACGCAGTATTTT
TRBJ2-1 | TRBD1 | TRBV5-4 | once | CASTTGQGRDNEQFF | TGTGCCAGCACCACGGGACAGGGAAGGGACAATGAGCAGTTCTTC
TRBJ2-7 | TRBD1 | TRBV6-5 | many | CASRTGMTNEQYF | TGTGCCAGCAGGACAGGGATGACCAACGAGCAGTACTTC
TRBJ1-6 | TRBD1 | TRBV19 | - | CASSMAATGGVGSPLHF | TGTGCCAGTAGTATGGCTGCAACAGGGGGCGTCGGGTCACCCCTCCACTTT
TRBJ1-5 | - | TRBV4-2 | - | CASSRGGGNQPQHF | TGTGCCAGCAGCCGGGGAGGGGGCAATCAGCCCCAGCATTTT
TRBJ1-5 | - | TRBV6-6 | - | CASSSRGYSNQPQHF | TGTGCCAGCAGTTCTAGGGGCTATAGCAATCAGCCCCAGCATTTT
TRBJ2-5 | - | TRBV7-9 | - | CASSFLQTGETQYF | TGTGCCAGCAGCTTCCTCCAGACCGGGGAGACCCAGTACTTC
TRBJ1-2 | - | TRBV18 | - | CASSPGNEGYGYTF | TGTGCCAGCTCACCAGGTAACGAGGGCTATGGCTACACCTTC
TRBJ1-2 | TRBD1 | TRBV29-1 | - | CSVEASGTGVWGYTF | TGCAGCGTTGAAGCCTCCGGGACAGGGGTCTGGGGCTACACCTTC
TRBJ2-7 | - | TRBV7-9 | - | CASSRDRFLAYEQYF | TGTGCCAGCAGCCGAGACAGATTCTTGGCCTACGAGCAGTACTTC
TRBJ2-2 | - | TRBV6-5 | - | CASSYFRERAGELFF | TGTGCCAGCAGTTACTTCAGGGAACGGGCCGGGGAGCTGTTTTTT
TRBJ2-3 | TRBD2 | TRBV6-5 | - | CASSPAGFVTDTQYF | TGTGCCAGCAGTCCAGCGGGGTTTGTCACAGATACGCAGTATTTT
TRBJ1-2 | - | TRBV20-1 | - | CSARSTPGYTF | TGCAGTGCTAGATCCACACCGGGCTACACCTTC
TRBJ2-7 | TRBD1 | TRBV30 | - | CAWISNRGNEQYF | TGTGCCTGGATTTCTAACAGGGGGAACGAGCAGTACTTC
TRBJ2-5 | TRBD1 | TRBV5-1 | - | CASSLTGGVGQETQYF | TGCGCCAGCAGCTTGACAGGGGGTGTAGGCCAAGAGACCCAGTACTTC
TRBJ2-1 | - | TRBV19 | - | CASSPSRANEQFF | TGTGCCAGTAGCCCCTCCAGGGCTAATGAGCAGTTCTTC
TRBJ2-3 | TRBD2 | TRBV5-4 | - | CASSSGTRGTDTQYF | TGTGCCAGCAGCTCTGGGACTAGGGGCACAGATACGCAGTATTTT
TRBJ2-5 | - | TRBV2 | - | CASSELNRETQYF | TGTGCCAGCAGTGAATTAAACAGGGAGACCCAGTACTTC
TRBJ1-2 | - | TRBV4-2 | - | CASSQDRGDTNYGYTF | TGTGCCAGCAGCCAAGATAGAGGGGACACGAACTATGGCTACACCTTC
TRBJ2-7 | - | TRBV11-2 | - | CASSFLLGPGEQYF | TGTGCCAGCAGCTTCCTGTTGGGGCCTGGCGAGCAGTACTTC
TRBJ2-1 | TRBD2 | TRBV4-2 | few | CASSSERGAYNEQFF | TGTGCCAGCAGTTCCGAGCGGGGTGCATACAATGAGCAGTTCTTC
TRBJ2-7 | - | TRBV6-7 | once | CASSYEHTLLYEQYF | TGTGCCAGCAGTTACGAACATACCTTGCTTTACGAGCAGTACTTC
TRBJ1-3 | TRBD1 | TRBV6-4 | - | CASSSDRGGFNTIYF | TGTGCCAGCAGTTCCGACAGGGGGGGATTCAACACCATATATTTT